The entry below gives a single TCR beta chain sequence along with its context. The entry originates in a study of shared clonotypes between healthy human individuals. Assay: immunoSEQ multiplex PCR; the TCRdb copy retains only in-frame clones and omits some. This sample has hundreds of thousands of clones; almost 97% occur once, and the top ten carry about 0.064%. Sequences were obtained from naive CD4+ T cells sorted from blood. As for subset: CD45RA+ positively selected. The source is a woman under 40 in good health.

CDR3 DNA sequence: TGTGCCAGCAGCTTGGTAGGGCTTACAGGGGCTGGAAACACCATATATTTT. Its translation: CASSLVGLTGAGNTIYF. The chain couples TRBV5-6 to TRBJ1-3, with TRBD1 matching over 7 bases. The trim removed 0 bases at V and 2 bases at J, leaving 8 bases unmatched. The CDR3 is made up of 17 amino acids. Per germline, CDR1 SGHDT and CDR2 YYEEEE.